This T cell receptor (beta chain) derives from a study of CD8+ T cells in alopecia areata. The study's findings and limits: Whether baseline CD8+ expansion is linked to response remains uncertain, given a single nonresponder. Among the cells sequenced in scalp samples are also the resident alphabeta T cells of normal skin.

A few counts support this clone. Its target is unknown. This CDR3 contains 14 residues. The V end was cut by 4 bases, the J end by 7 bases, with 12 bases between. Per germline, CDR1 SGHDT and CDR2 YYEEEE. RNA was isolated and reverse transcribed to cDNA, the sequencing template. Profiled with immunoSEQ multiplex PCR; TCRdb holds only in-frame clones, not every one. There are some 200,000 clones in the sample; roughly 61% occur only once, and approximately 12% lies in the top ten. Treatment in this sample: oral pan-JAK inhibitor, 5-10 mg twice daily. This sequence was found in a human donor with alopecia areata. Sequences were derived from CD8+ T cells sorted from blood, sampled at week 24, from a patient treated with tofacitinib. This chain connects TRBV5-6 to TRBJ1-6; no clear D. The CDR3 loop reads CASSLPPRNSPLHF. CDR3 nucleotides: TGTGCCAGCAGCCTACCGCCAAGAAATTCACCCCTCCACTTT. The full variable domain, its missing parts supplied by reference TRBV5-6 and TRBJ1-6, is DAGVTQSPTHLIKTRGQQVTLRCSPKSGHDTVSWYQQALGQGPQFIFQYYEEEERQRGNFPDRFSGHQFPNYSSELNVNALLLGDSALYLCASSLPPRNSPLHFGNGTRLTVT.